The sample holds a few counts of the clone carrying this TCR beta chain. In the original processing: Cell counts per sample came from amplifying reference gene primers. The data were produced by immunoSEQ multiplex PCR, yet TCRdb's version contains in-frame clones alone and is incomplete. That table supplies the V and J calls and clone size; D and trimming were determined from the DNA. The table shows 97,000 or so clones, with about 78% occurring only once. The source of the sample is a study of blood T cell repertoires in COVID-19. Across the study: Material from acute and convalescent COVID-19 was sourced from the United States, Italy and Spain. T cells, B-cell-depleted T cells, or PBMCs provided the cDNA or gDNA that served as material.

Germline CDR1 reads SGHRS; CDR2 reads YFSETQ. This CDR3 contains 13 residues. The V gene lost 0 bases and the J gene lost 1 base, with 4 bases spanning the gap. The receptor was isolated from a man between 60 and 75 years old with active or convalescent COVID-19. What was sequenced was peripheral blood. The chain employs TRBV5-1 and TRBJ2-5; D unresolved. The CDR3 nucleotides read TGCGCCAGCAGCTTGGACACCCAAGAGACCCAGTACTTC. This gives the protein CASSLDTQETQYF.